This T cell receptor (beta chain) was sequenced in a study of cytomegalovirus exposure and HLA in healthy donors. Findings and caveats of the study: For presence/absence analyses, sequencing depth was assumed to be roughly uniform across donors. It was reported in a later analysis that an Asian-associated ancestry cluster showed fewer N-insertions than the roughly 620-donor mean.

Concerning this clone: Its antigen is unknown.

PCR used 60 Vbeta primers and 13 Jbeta primers. Produced via immunoSEQ multiplex PCR; TCRdb's table is partial and in-frame only. The sample's table shows about 70,000 clones. The CDR3 totals 13 residues. Germline CDR1 reads MNHEY; CDR2 reads SMNVEV (reference sequence). Trimming took 3 bases from V and 1 from J, leaving 6 bases between them. Donors in the study were healthy people who gave bone marrow. The sample taken for sequencing was PBMCs. The chain has TRBV27 and TRBJ1-2, with D hard to call. This receptor was taken from a female donor in good health and CMV-seropositive. The CDR3 nucleotides are TGTGCCAGCAGTTTGGGCAGTAACTATGGCTACACCTTC. Its protein is CASSLGSNYGYTF.